This T cell receptor (beta chain) was identified in a study of blood T cell repertoires in COVID-19 (dated by TCRdb to the early 2020s). Regarding the complete study: Collaborator samples came from the United States, Italy and Spain and covered acute and convalescent phases of COVID-19. The material from the prospective study consisted of cDNA or gDNA derived from T cells, B-cell-depleted T cells, or PBMCs. Deeply sampled blood TCRbeta repertoires from subjects exposed to, actively infected with, or recovered from COVID-19 were included in the dataset. A freely available public database, intended as a resource for researchers studying the immune response to SARS-CoV-2, is where the repertoires were released. Samples came from the ongoing ImmuneRACE study (first 160 participants) plus 1,254 subjects from 6 global collaborators. A de-identified subject ID, COVID-19 status, age in years and sex were almost always included in the sample metadata. Where available, HLA class I and class II types were taken from metadata supplied by the sample provider and were not determined by assay-based typing. Overall results and qualifications from the work: The amount of clinical and demographic metadata varied by source and participant and was provided uncurated.

The collaborating institutions used their own protocols to collect whole blood in K2EDTA tubes. Collaborator samples were shipped for TCRbeta analysis as frozen whole blood, isolated PBMCs, or DNA extracted from either sample type. Trimming at the junction amounts to 8 bases on V and 4 bases on J, and the germline ends lie 19 bases apart. Spanning cysteine to phenylalanine, the CDR3 consists of 15 amino acids. Only the CDR3 part of the read is kept: 45 bases, read in frame from the first base. The CDR1 and CDR2 encoded by the germline V gene are KGHDR and SFDVKD. TCRbeta CDR3 regions were amplified from genomic DNA by means of the immunoSEQ Assay, a bias-controlled multiplex PCR. For the original study's pipeline: The number of nucleated cells in each sample was estimated by amplification of reference gene primers within the assay. To quantify the absolute abundance of each unique TCRbeta CDR3 rearrangement, sequence reads were collapsed and filtered. For each sample, productive Simpson clonality was calculated as the square root of Simpson's diversity index over productive rearrangements. This immuneACCESS table, as held by TCRdb, lists in-frame sequences with V and J called but not all clones. Of the missing ones, under half trace to an unresolved V gene in checked studies; the others have no known cause. That table gives V, J and clone size, and the DNA gave D and trimming. The sample records fewer than 85,000 clones, roughly 80% of which are singletons. Roughly 4.8% of the sample rests with the top ten.

Comment on this clone: Its antigen is currently not known. No clone much larger than this one lies a single base away; base qualities are absent.

The sequence is built from TRBV24-1 and TRBJ1-2; no confident D gene assignment can be made. Source material: peripheral blood. This TCR was sampled from a woman of 80 years or more with active or convalescent COVID-19. Read as DNA, the sequence is TGTGCCACCACCAGAGGTGGGAGCCGTACCTATGGCTACACCTTC. It encodes CATTRGGSRTYGYTF.